Below, 3 T cell receptor beta chains from the same sample are listed, as sequenced in a study of blood T cell repertoires in COVID-19. Produced via immunoSEQ multiplex PCR; TCRdb's table is partial and in-frame only. Of fewer than 300,000 clones in the sample, more than 85% were seen once. Input material: PBMCs or T cells enriched from blood (not recorded which). Every receptor here comes from a man aged 40-55 years who had recovered from COVID-19.

V gene TRBV6-4 combines with J gene TRBJ1-2; a possible D gene is TRBD1 (5 bases). Trimming took off 8 bases at V and 3 bases at J, with 16 bases between the two ends. The CDR3 runs to 14 residues. Germline values: CDR1 MRHNA, CDR2 SNTAGT. The DNA of the CDR3 is TGTGCCAGCCAGAGACAGCTAGGGGACTATGGCTACACCTTC. It yields the protein CASQRQLGDYGYTF.

The gene calls are TRBV4-3 and TRBJ1-4, with TRBD1 as a possible D gene (6 bases). Trimming cost V 0 bases and J 8 bases, with 13 bases left between them. This CDR3 contains 15 residues. In germline, CDR1 is LGHNA, CDR2 YSLEER. The CDR3 DNA follows: TGCGCCAGCAGCCAAGACTCAGGGGATGACGAAAAACTGTTTTTT. Its translation: CASSQDSGDDEKLFF.

The V and J genes are TRBV19 and TRBJ2-5; TRBD1 is a possible D gene (6 bases). Germline V gene lookup returns CDR1 LNHDA and CDR2 SQIVND (reference sequence). The CDR3 runs to 13 residues. V was clipped by 5 bases and J by 4 bases, with 11 bases between them. In DNA, the CDR3 is TGTGCCAGTAGTCCTGGCAGGGGAGAGACCCAGTACTTC. Protein product: CASSPGRGETQYF.